The present T cell receptor (beta chain) was sequenced within a study of blood T cell repertoires in COVID-19 (dated by TCRdb to the early 2020s). Study-level background: The collaborator samples originated in the United States, Italy and Spain and spanned the acute and convalescent phases of COVID-19. The material from the prospective study consisted of cDNA or gDNA derived from T cells, B-cell-depleted T cells, or PBMCs. The dataset comprised deeply sampled blood TCRbeta repertoires from subjects exposed to, actively infected with, or recovered from COVID-19. The repertoires were made available in a free public database intended to serve as a resource for research on the immune response to SARS-CoV-2. Samples came from the ongoing ImmuneRACE study (first 160 participants) plus 1,254 subjects from 6 global collaborators. A de-identified subject ID, COVID-19 status, age in years and sex were almost always included in the sample metadata. Where available, HLA class I and class II types were taken from metadata supplied by the sample provider and were not determined by assay-based typing. What the authors observed across the whole study: The amount of clinical and demographic metadata varied by source and participant and was provided uncurated.

As to this clone: Its antigen is unknown. Base qualities are missing; no much larger clone stands one base away.

Each collaborating institution followed its own protocols to collect whole blood in K2EDTA tubes. For TCRbeta analysis, collaborators shipped samples as frozen whole blood, isolated PBMCs, or DNA extracted from either of those sample types. TCRbeta CDR3 regions were amplified from genomic DNA using the immunoSEQ Assay, a bias-controlled multiplex PCR. In the authors' own workflow: Within the assay, amplification of reference gene primers was used to estimate how many nucleated cells each sample contained. To quantify the absolute abundance of each unique TCRbeta CDR3 rearrangement, sequence reads were collapsed and filtered. Productive Simpson clonality was computed per sample as the square root of Simpson's diversity index over productive rearrangements. In TCRdb, the immuneACCESS table is reduced to in-frame sequences with V and J assigned. These tables do not hold every clone; where another copy was compared, an unresolved V gene accounts for under half, and the others remain unexplained. The DNA was the basis for D and trimming; V, J and clone size are from that table. This sample is represented by 150,000 or so clones; over 70% of them were singletons. The top ten clones comprise roughly 6.1% of the sample.

For CDR1 and CDR2, the germline V gene lists SNHLY and FYNNEI. V loses 4 bases of germline sequence and J loses 5 bases, and the interval between the two ends is 8 bases. The cysteine opens and the phenylalanine closes a CDR3 of 12 amino acids. Of all the DNA, just the CDR3 is kept, 36 bases in frame from base 1. Sequenced input: peripheral blood. This chain is built from TRBV2 and TRBJ1-2; the best D guess is TRBD1, with 6 bases matching. The source of this sequence is an elderly man with acute or convalescent COVID-19. The CDR3 in this case is CASSGTAYGYTF. The nucleotide sequence reads as follows: TGTGCCAGCAGTGGGACAGCATATGGCTACACCTTC.